A selection of T cell receptor beta chains follows, all from one sample in a study of siplizumab effects on memory and regulatory T cells. The protocol was immunoSEQ multiplex PCR, while the TCRdb copy is restricted to in-frame clones and leaves out a portion. The top ten clones hold approximately 12% of a sample with more than 90,000 clones, about 90% of them seen once. The source material was non-Treg CD4+ T cells sorted from blood. The receptors derive from a human donor in good health. CDR3s include the opening cysteine and the closing phenylalanine or tryptophan. The D gene is left open where the match is weak.

J gene	D gene	V gene	CDR3 protein
TRBJ2-5	.	TRBV4-1	CASSQIFQETQYF
TRBJ2-5	.	TRBV11-2	CASSPDRMGRETQYF
TRBJ2-7	.	TRBV7-3	CASSLQPGQPEQYF
TRBJ1-3	.	TRBV6-6	CASTSTGEGNTIYF
TRBJ2-3	.	TRBV7-3	CASSQSGLTDTQYF
TRBJ2-5	.	TRBV5-1	CASNHNGGQETQYF
TRBJ1-4	.	TRBV15	CATSRVSTNEKLFF
TRBJ1-4	.	TRBV5-5	CASSLGQINEKLFF
TRBJ2-1	TRBD2	TRBV5-1	CASSLDGTRVGSEQFF
TRBJ2-1	TRBD2	TRBV5-1	CASSLAQTSGSDEQFF
TRBJ1-2	.	TRBV6-5	CASSFDRSGYTF